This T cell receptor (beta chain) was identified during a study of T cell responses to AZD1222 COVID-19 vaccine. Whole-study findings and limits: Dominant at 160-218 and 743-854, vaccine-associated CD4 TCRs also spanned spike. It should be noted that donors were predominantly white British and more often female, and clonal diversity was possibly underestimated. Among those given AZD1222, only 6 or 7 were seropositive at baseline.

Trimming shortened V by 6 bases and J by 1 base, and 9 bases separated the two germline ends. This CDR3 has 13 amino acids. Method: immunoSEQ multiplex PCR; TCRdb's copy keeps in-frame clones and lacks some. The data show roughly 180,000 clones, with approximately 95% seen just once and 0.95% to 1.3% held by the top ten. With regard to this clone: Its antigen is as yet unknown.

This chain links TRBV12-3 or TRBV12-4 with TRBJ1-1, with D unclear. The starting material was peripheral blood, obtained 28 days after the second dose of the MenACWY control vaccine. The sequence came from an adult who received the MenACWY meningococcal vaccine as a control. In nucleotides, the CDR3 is TGTGCCAGCAGGGCCGGAGGGAACACTGAAGCTTTCTTT. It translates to CASRAGGNTEAFF.